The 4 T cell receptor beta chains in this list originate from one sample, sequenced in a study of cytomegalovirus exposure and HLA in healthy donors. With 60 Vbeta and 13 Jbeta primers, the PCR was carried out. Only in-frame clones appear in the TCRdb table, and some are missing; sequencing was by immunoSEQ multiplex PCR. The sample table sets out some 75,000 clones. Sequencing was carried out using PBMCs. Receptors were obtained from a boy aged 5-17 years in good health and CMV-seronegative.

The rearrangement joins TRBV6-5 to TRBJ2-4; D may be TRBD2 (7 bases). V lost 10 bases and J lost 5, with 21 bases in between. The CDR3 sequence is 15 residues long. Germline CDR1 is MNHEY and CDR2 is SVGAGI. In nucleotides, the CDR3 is TGTGCCACTTTAAACCGGGAGGCAGGGGAAAACATTCAGTACTTC. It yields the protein CATLNREAGENIQYF.

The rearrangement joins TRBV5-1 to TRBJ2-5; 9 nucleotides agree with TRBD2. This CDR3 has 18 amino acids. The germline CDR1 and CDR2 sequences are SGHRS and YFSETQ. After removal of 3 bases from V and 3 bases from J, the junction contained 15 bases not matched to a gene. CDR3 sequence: CASSSVWREGRSEETQYF. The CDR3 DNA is TGCGCCAGCAGCTCCGTCTGGCGGGAGGGCCGATCAGAAGAGACCCAGTACTTC.

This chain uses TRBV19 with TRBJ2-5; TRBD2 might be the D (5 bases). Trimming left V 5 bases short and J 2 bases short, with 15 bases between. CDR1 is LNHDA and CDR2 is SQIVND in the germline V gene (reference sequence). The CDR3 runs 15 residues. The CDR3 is CASSPWTGEQETQYF. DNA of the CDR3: TGTGCCAGTAGTCCTTGGACTGGAGAACAAGAGACCCAGTACTTC.

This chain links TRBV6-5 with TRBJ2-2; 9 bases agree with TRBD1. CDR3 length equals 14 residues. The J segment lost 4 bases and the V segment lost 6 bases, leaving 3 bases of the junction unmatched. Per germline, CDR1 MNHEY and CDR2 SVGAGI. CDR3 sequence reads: CASRQGAGTGELFF. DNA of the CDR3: TGTGCCAGCAGACAGGGGGCAGGCACCGGGGAGCTGTTTTTT.